This TCR beta chain was recovered during a study of T cells in Graves' hyperthyroidism and ophthalmopathy. Study-wide results and caveats: Appearing also in blood were most of the thyroid clonotypes expanded above 0.001.

The CDR3 regions of TCR beta were amplified from RNA transcripts. First-round RT-PCR of the TCR CDR3 relied on the HTBI primer set. TCRdb itself ran the multiplex PCR reads through MiXCR, one entry per CDR3 protein. This sample yields some 600,000 distinct CDR3 sequences, of which over 11% are seen a single time; around 5.4% belongs to the top ten. With regard to this clonotype: Its matching antigen is unknown.

Uncontrolled infections, other autoimmune diseases, pregnancy or lactation led to exclusion of patients. First hyperthyroidism diagnosis is when the blood sample was obtained, before any ophthalmopathy symptoms. Trimming pared 3 bases from V and 4 bases from J, leaving 12 bases between. CDR1 is SQVTM, CDR2 ANQGSEA, per germline. This CDR3 has 13 amino acids. The sample consisted of blood. The V and J genes are TRBV29-1 and TRBJ1-2; D unclear. This sequence originates from a woman aged 25 to 39 with Graves' hyperthyroidism that later progressed to Graves' ophthalmopathy. In DNA form, the CDR3 reads TGCAGCGTTGAGGTCCCGCGACCCTATGGCTACACCTTC. This codes for CSVEVPRPYGYTF.